This record looks at one T cell receptor beta chain sequence and its context. Its specificity is unknown. This record comes from a study of T cell responses to AZD1222 COVID-19 vaccine. The CDR3 is 15 residues long. Germline V gene data show CDR1 as MGHRA and CDR2 as YSYEKL. V was cut by 1 base and J by 6 bases, with 15 bases left in between. TCRdb's table, derived via immunoSEQ multiplex PCR, lists solely in-frame clones and lacks some. The table has roughly 100,000 clones, 93% seen once. Study observations and caveats: Vaccine-related CD4 TCRs covered spike, predominating at 160-218 and 743-854. Reportedly, close to half of spike-specific TCRs are directed against unmutated variant regions. No repertoire was sampled before or during the peak T cell response, only after it. Clonal diversity was possibly underestimated, and white British individuals and females predominated among donors.

This chain connects TRBV4-1 to TRBJ2-5; D is possibly TRBD1 (6 bases). The input for sequencing was peripheral blood, taken on day 0 of AZD1222 vaccination. The clonotype comes from an adult in good health. CDR3 amino acids: CASSQGGQGKKTQYF. The CDR3 DNA reads TGCGCCAGCAGCCAAGGGGGGCAGGGAAAGAAGACCCAGTACTTC.